This entry lists 12 T cell receptor beta chains sequenced from one sample in a study of blood T cells in healthy people across ages. The authors ran a second PCR of about 7 to 11 cycles using a sample-barcoded 5' primer and a J-beta primer mix. TCRdb passed the 5' RACE reads through MiXCR, listing each CDR3 protein once. The table has 580,000 or so distinct CDR3 sequences, roughly 48% seen once. The material sequenced was blood. All receptors come from a man aged 80 or over in good health.

There are many counts of this clonotype. The chain uses TRBV29-1 and TRBJ2-1; a weak D match, TRBD2 (6 bases). V lost 7 bases, J lost 9 bases, and 16 bases lay in between. This CDR3 contains 12 residues. The germline V gene has CDR1 SQVTM and CDR2 ANQGSEA. The CDR3 DNA is TGCAGCGGGCTACGGGAGAGGGTTGAGCAGTTCTTC. Its protein product is CSGLRERVEQFF.

V usage is TRBV27 and J usage is TRBJ2-4; no clear D gene. Germline-derived CDR1 and CDR2 are MNHEY and SMNVEV (reference sequence). The CDR3 extends over 15 amino acids. Trimming left V 4 bases short and J 5 bases short, with 15 bases between. The CDR3 sequence is CASSSPGVGENIQYF. The DNA of the CDR3 is TGTGCCAGCAGTTCACCAGGAGTTGGGGAAAACATTCAGTACTTC.

This chain connects TRBV12-3 or TRBV12-4 to TRBJ2-1; D is unresolved. CDR3 length equals 9 residues. Trimming cost V 6 bases and J 14 bases, with 8 bases left between them. The CDR3 spells CASRDLKFF. The CDR3 DNA sequence: TGTGCCAGCAGAGACTTGAAGTTCTTC.

The chain has TRBV20-1 and TRBJ2-3; D gene ambiguous. Germline V lookup: CDR1 DFQATT, CDR2 SNEGSKA (reference sequence). The CDR3 covers 14 residues. V was trimmed by 5 bases and J by 0 bases, leaving 12 bases between them. The CDR3 nucleotides read TGCAGTGCTTATTCACCTTTAAGCACAGATACGCAGTATTTT. As protein: CSAYSPLSTDTQYF.

V usage is TRBV29-1 and J usage is TRBJ1-2; 9 bases agree with TRBD1. CDR1 and CDR2 (germline): SQVTM, ANQGSEA. V lost 7 bases, J lost 4 bases, and 4 bases stayed unmatched. CDR3 size: 12 residues. DNA of the CDR3: TGCAGCGGGCGGGACAGGGTCTATGGCTACACCTTC. Its protein is CSGRDRVYGYTF.

Note on this clonotype: A much larger clone is a single base away; this may be a read error. The chain employs TRBV6-6 and TRBJ2-5, with D perhaps matching TRBD2 (5 bases). V was shortened by 10 bases and J by 11 bases, with 23 bases between the two germline ends. Germline CDR1 is MNHNY and CDR2 is SVGAGI (reference sequence). The CDR3 extends over 13 amino acids. The CDR3 nucleotides are TGTGCCACCGACCCCGAGGGTAGCTGGAAGCAGTACTTC. Translation gives CATDPEGSWKQYF.

This rearrangement joins TRBV6-4 to TRBJ2-3, with 10 bases aligning to TRBD2. The V segment lost 6 bases and the J segment 0 bases; nucleotides outside the gene matches: 9. CDR3 length: 17 residues. From germline, CDR1 is MRHNA and CDR2 SNTAGT. The CDR3: CASSRGSGGISTDTQYF. CDR3 nucleotides: TGTGCCAGCAGCCGGGGTAGCGGGGGGATCAGCACAGATACGCAGTATTTT.

Of note for this clonotype: A clone one base away is much larger, so this may be a read error. The chain is built from TRBV6-5 and TRBJ2-7; no clear D. This CDR3 spans 11 amino acids. Germline V gene data show CDR1 as MNHEY and CDR2 as SVGAGI. Here the CDR3 reads CVSSSYSEQYF. The DNA for the CDR3 is TGTGTCAGCAGCAGTTACAGCGAGCAGTACTTC.

This clonotype occurred many times. The rearrangement uses TRBV6-5 and TRBJ2-3, with D possibly being TRBD1 or TRBD2 (5 bases each). Looked up from germline, CDR1 is MNHEY and CDR2 is SVGAGI. Trimming removed 2 bases from V and 0 bases from J, with 12 bases in between. The CDR3 extends over 16 amino acids. The CDR3 loop is CASSYAVGGSTDTQYF. The CDR3 nucleotides are TGTGCCAGCAGTTACGCGGTTGGGGGTAGCACAGATACGCAGTATTTT.

This clonotype was seen only a few times. V is TRBV9 and J is TRBJ1-4, with a possible D match to TRBD1 (5 bases). Germline V gene sequence: CDR1 SGDLS, CDR2 YYNGEE. There are 16 residues in the CDR3. V was clipped by 4 bases and J by 0 bases, with 13 bases between them. CDR3 loop: CASSIGTAATNEKLFF. CDR3 DNA: TGTGCCAGCAGCATCGGGACGGCTGCAACTAATGAAAAACTGTTTTTT.

A few counts support this clonotype. V and J are TRBV3-1 and TRBJ1-4; D call uncertain. CDR3 size: 14 residues. Germline values: CDR1 LGHDT, CDR2 YNNKEL (reference sequence). V lost 4 bases and J lost 6, with 12 bases in between. This chain's CDR3 is CASSLAWLDEKLFF. The CDR3 DNA is TGTGCCAGCAGCCTTGCCTGGTTAGATGAAAAACTGTTTTTT. Looking up the rest from reference TRBV3-1 and TRBJ1-4 gives the full variable domain: DTAVSQTPKYLVTQMGNDKSIKCEQNLGHDTMYWYKQDSKKFLKIMFSYNNKELIINETVPNRFSPKSPDKAHLNLHINSLELGDSAVYFCASSLAWLDEKLFFGSGTQLSVL.

The CDR3 region has the DNA TGTGCCAGCAGCCAAGCTCCCGGGCCCCAAGAGACCCAGTACTTC. It codes for CASSQAPGPQETQYF. V and J are TRBV3-1 and TRBJ2-5; D gene uncertain. The CDR3 has 15 residues. V lost 1 base to trimming and J lost 1 base, with 10 bases between them. Germline V gene lookup returns CDR1 LGHDT and CDR2 YNNKEL (reference sequence).